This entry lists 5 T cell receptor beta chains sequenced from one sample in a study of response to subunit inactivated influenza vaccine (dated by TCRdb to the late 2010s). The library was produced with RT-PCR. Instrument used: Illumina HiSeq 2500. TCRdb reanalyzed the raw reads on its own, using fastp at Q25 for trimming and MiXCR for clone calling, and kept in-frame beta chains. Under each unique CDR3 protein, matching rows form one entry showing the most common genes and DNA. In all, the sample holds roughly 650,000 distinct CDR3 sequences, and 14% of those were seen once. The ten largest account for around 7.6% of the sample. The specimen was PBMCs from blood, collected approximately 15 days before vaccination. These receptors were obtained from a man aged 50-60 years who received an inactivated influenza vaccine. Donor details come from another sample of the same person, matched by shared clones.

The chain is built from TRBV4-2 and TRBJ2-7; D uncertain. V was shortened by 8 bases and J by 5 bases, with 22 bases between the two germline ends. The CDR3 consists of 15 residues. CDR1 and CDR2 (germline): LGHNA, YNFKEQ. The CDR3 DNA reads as TGTGCCAGCGGCCCCGGGCTCAGCGTTCATGACGAGCAGTACTTC. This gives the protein CASGPGLSVHDEQYF.

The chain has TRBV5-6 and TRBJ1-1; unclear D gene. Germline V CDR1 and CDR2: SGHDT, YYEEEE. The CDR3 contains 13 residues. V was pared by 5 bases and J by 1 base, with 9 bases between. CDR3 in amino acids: CASRLHRNTEAFF. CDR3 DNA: TGTGCCAGCAGGCTACATAGGAACACTGAAGCTTTCTTT.

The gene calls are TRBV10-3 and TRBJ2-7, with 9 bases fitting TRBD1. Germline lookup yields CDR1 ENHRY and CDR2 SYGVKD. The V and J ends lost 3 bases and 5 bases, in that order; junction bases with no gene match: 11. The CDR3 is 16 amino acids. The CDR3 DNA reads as TGTGCCATCAGTGAAAAATGGACAGGGGTTTTGGACGAGCAGTACTTC. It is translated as CAISEKWTGVLDEQYF.

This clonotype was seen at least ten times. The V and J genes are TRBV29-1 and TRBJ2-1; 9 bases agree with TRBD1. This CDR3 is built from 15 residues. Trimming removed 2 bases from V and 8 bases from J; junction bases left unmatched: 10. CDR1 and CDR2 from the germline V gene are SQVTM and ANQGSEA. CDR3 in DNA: TGCAGCGTTGAAAGAATCGGGACAGGGTTCGATGAGCAGTTCTTC. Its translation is CSVERIGTGFDEQFF.

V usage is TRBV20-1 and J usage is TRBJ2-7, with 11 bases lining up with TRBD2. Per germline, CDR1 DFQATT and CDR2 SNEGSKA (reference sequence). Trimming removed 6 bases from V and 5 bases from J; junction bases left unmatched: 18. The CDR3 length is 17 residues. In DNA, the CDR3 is TGCAGTGCCCCCGGGACTAGCGGCGGGAGGTTGACCAACGAGCAGTACTTC. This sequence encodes CSAPGTSGGRLTNEQYF.